This T cell receptor beta chain derives from a study of beta chain features in type 1 diabetes. Of the isolated RNA, all was reverse transcribed, and so the sequenced material was expressed TCRB transcripts. Profiled with immunoSEQ multiplex PCR; TCRdb holds only in-frame clones, not every one. This repertoire shows a few hundred thousand clones, approximately 15% found once; its top ten account for roughly 0.035%. The CDR3 is made up of 13 amino acids. Trimming stripped 2 bases from V and 6 bases from J, with 10 bases between. Germline assignment: CDR1 KGHSH and CDR2 LQKENI. The sample comprised naive CD4+ T cells from blood. The chain employs TRBV18 and TRBJ1-1; D unclear. This sequence was found in a man aged 25 to 40 in good health. The CDR3 bases are TGTGCCAGCTCACCATCCCCAGAGGCTGAAGCTTTCTTT. Protein sequence: CASSPSPEAEAFF.